This record looks at one TCR beta chain sequence and its context. No antigen is known for it. Each sample had two DNA replicates, about 0.52 ug blood or about 1.5 ug tissue. Using immunoSEQ multiplex PCR, the repertoire was profiled, and TCRdb retains in-frame clones only, with some absent. The sample holds 25,000 to 35,000 clones, around 75% seen once. The data were taken from a study of early stage breast cancer tumors. Study-wide points: Tumors had around 2.3-fold higher T cell density than normal breast. Most shared enriched TCRB sequences were commonly generated ones.

The CDR3 spans 15 residues. Trimming left V 0 bases short and J 4 bases short, with 9 bases between. Germline-derived CDR1 and CDR2 are LGHNA and YNFKEQ. Material for sequencing was blood. This rearrangement joins TRBV4-2 to TRBJ2-2; D possibly uses TRBD1 or TRBD2 (5 bases each). This receptor was identified in a person aged 40-50 years with breast cancer. The CDR3: CASSQETGPTGELFF. DNA for the CDR3: TGTGCCAGCAGCCAAGAGACGGGGCCCACCGGGGAGCTGTTTTTT.